Sequencing of this T cell receptor (beta chain) was carried out in a study of blood T cell repertoires in COVID-19. Turning to the study itself: Collection of acute and convalescent COVID-19 samples took place in the United States, Italy and Spain. In each case, the material was cDNA or gDNA derived from T cells, B-cell-depleted T cells, or PBMCs.

Patients of the Seattle cohort, enrolled during active infection, were followed longitudinally. The authors' processing: Amplification of reference gene primers was used by the study to estimate nucleated cell counts. Some clones are missing from TCRdb's copy, which holds only in-frame ones; the method was immunoSEQ multiplex PCR. The V and J calls and the clone size are those of that table, but D and trimming were determined from the DNA. The sample carries a few hundred thousand clones, about 90% recorded once. The germline gives CDR1 SGHRS, CDR2 YFSETQ. The CDR3 runs 17 residues. V was pared by 0 bases and J by 3 bases, with 4 bases of the junction left unmatched.

The chain employs TRBV5-1 and TRBJ2-3; 13 bases are shared with TRBD2. This TCR derives from a woman aged 25 to 45 with COVID-19, enrolled during active disease. The sample was peripheral blood. The CDR3 region is CASSLEGLAGKTDTQYF. CDR3 sequence (DNA): TGCGCCAGCAGCTTGGAGGGACTAGCGGGGAAAACAGATACGCAGTATTTT.